One sample yielded the 17 T cell receptor beta chains listed below, sequenced in a study of blood T cell repertoires in COVID-19. The method was immunoSEQ multiplex PCR; TCRdb's version includes in-frame clones alone and lacks a portion of them. The sample includes about 26,000 clones, around 67% of them seen just once. Sequenced input: peripheral blood. These TCRs come from a man between 60 and 75 years old with active or convalescent COVID-19.

This clone was counted only a few times. The chain combines TRBV6-2 or TRBV6-3 with TRBJ2-2, with D possibly being TRBD2 (7 bases). The V end lost 2 bases, the J end lost 4 bases, and 17 bases lay between the germline ends. The CDR3 length is 17 residues. Germline assignment: CDR1 MNHEY and CDR2 SVGEGT. The chain's CDR3 is CASSYREGGLGTGELFF. CDR3 bases: TGTGCCAGCAGTTACAGAGAGGGGGGGCTTGGCACCGGGGAGCTGTTTTTT.

The rearrangement uses TRBV20-1 and TRBJ2-3, with a possible D match to TRBD2 (7 bases). Looked up from germline, CDR1 is DFQATT and CDR2 is SNEGSKA (reference sequence). Trimming stripped 3 bases from V and 2 bases from J, with 18 bases between. CDR3 length: 16 amino acids. The CDR3 DNA reads TGCAGTGCTAGTGCCCCGAGGGGGGGGGTCACAGATACGCAGTATTTT. This encodes CSASAPRGGVTDTQYF.

This clone appeared a single time. One junction end does not reproduce the germline sequence, and a read error may be involved. The chain is built from TRBV7-9 and TRBJ2-1; D perhaps matches TRBD2 (6 bases). The CDR3 has 19 amino acids. From germline, CDR1 is SEHNR and CDR2 FQNEAQ (reference sequence). The CDR3, as DNA: TGTGCCAGCAGCTCGATAAGGTCCCTCAGCGGGCCCCCCTACAATGAGCGGTTCTTC. It yields the protein CASSSIRSLSGPPYNERFF.

V is TRBV5-8 and J is TRBJ1-2, with 9 bases identical to TRBD1. The CDR3 is 18 residues long. Looked up from germline, CDR1 is SGHTS and CDR2 is YDEGEE. Trimming took 3 bases from V and 1 from J; bases not matched to a gene: 13. CDR3 in amino acids: CASSSTGTGSVFNYGYTF. CDR3 sequence (DNA): TGTGCCAGCAGCTCAACGGGGACAGGGAGCGTATTTAACTATGGCTACACCTTC.

This chain connects TRBV27 to TRBJ1-2; possible D gene TRBD1, 6 bases. Germline-derived CDR1 and CDR2 are MNHEY and SMNVEV (reference sequence). The CDR3 sequence is 15 residues long. V lost 4 bases to trimming and J lost 2 bases, with 14 bases between them. CDR3 sequence reads: CASSSPGQRNYGYTF. The CDR3 nucleotides are TGTGCCAGCAGTTCCCCGGGACAACGGAACTATGGCTACACCTTC.

The rearrangement links TRBV5-1 to TRBJ2-3; 8 bases align to TRBD1. The V and J ends lost 5 bases and 1 base, in that order; junction bases with no gene match: 0. This CDR3 is built from 13 residues. CDR1 is SGHRS and CDR2 is YFSETQ in the germline V gene. The CDR3 DNA is TGCGCCAGCAGGGGACAGGGCACAGATACGCAGTATTTT. It specifies CASRGQGTDTQYF.

The J gene is TRBJ2-3, the V gene TRBV2; tentatively, D is TRBD1 (6 bases). V gave up 3 bases and J gave up 4 bases, with 14 bases separating them. This CDR3 contains 15 residues. Germline CDR1 and CDR2: SNHLY and FYNNEI. DNA of the CDR3: TGTGCCAGCAGTGAGGGGCAGGGGTTGCCAGATACGCAGTATTTT. Protein product: CASSEGQGLPDTQYF.

Sample share makes this clone medium-sized. The V call is TRBV7-9, the J call TRBJ2-2, with D tentatively TRBD2 (5 bases). Germline CDR1 reads SEHNR; CDR2 reads FQNEAQ (reference sequence). There are 15 residues in the CDR3. Trimming removed 6 bases from V and 0 bases from J, with 11 bases in between. CDR3 in DNA: TGTGCCAGCAGACCAAGGGAGACGAACACCGGGGAGCTGTTTTTT. Protein sequence: CASRPRETNTGELFF.

This chain links TRBV15 with TRBJ2-7, with a possible D match to TRBD2 (6 bases). Deletions cut 5 bases from V and 0 bases from J, with 11 bases between. The CDR3 extends over 14 amino acids. The germline V gene encodes CDR1 LNHNV and CDR2 YYDKDF (reference sequence). CDR3 coding DNA: TGTGCCACCAGCTTGGAGGAGGGCTCCTACGAGCAGTACTTC. The encoded protein is CATSLEEGSYEQYF.

The genes are TRBV5-1 and TRBJ2-7, with 8 positions matching TRBD1. Germline CDR1 is SGHRS and CDR2 is YFSETQ. The V gene end was trimmed by 4 bases and the J gene end by 9 bases; junction bases not matched to a gene: 12. The CDR3 has 14 residues. The CDR3 nucleotides read TGCGCCAGCAGCCCCGGGACAGGACCGTATGGGCAGTACTTC. Translation gives CASSPGTGPYGQYF.

V and J are TRBV11-2 and TRBJ1-3; 7 bases align to TRBD1. The germline CDR1 and CDR2 sequences are SGHAT and FQNNGV. Trimming removed 0 bases from V and 7 bases from J; junction bases left unmatched: 12. The CDR3 covers 17 residues. CDR3: CASSLELVTGLNNTIYF. As DNA, the CDR3 is TGTGCCAGCAGCTTAGAGTTGGTGACAGGGTTAAACAACACCATATATTTT.

The rearrangement links TRBV5-1 to TRBJ1-2, with 8 bases matching TRBD1. This CDR3 has 13 residues. The trim removed 5 bases at V and 4 bases at J, leaving 4 bases unmatched. Germline V lookup: CDR1 SGHRS, CDR2 YFSETQ. This CDR3 is CASRTGVTYGYTF. CDR3 DNA: TGCGCCAGCAGGACAGGGGTAACCTATGGCTACACCTTC.

Remarks on this clone: The junction departs from germline at one end; a sequencing error may be responsible. Different DNA sequences within this sample yield the same CDR3. V gene TRBV3-1 (or the pseudogene TRBV3-2) combines with J gene TRBJ2-7, with 8 bases identical to TRBD2. The length of the CDR3 is 15 residues. CDR1 LGHDT and CDR2 YNNKEL come from the germline V gene (reference sequence). The CDR3 DNA follows: TGTGCTAGCAGCCAAGATCCGGGGGGGCCGTACGAGCAGTACTTC. Residues: CASSQDPGGPYEQYF.

This clone was seen once. The genes are TRBV4-1 and TRBJ2-1; no reliable D call. The CDR3 is made up of 13 amino acids. Trimming pared 5 bases from V and 4 bases from J, leaving 9 bases between. The V gene's germline CDR1 is MGHRA and CDR2 YSYEKL. CDR3 sequence (DNA): TGCGCCAGCAGCACTCTCAATTACAATGAGCAGTTCTTC. It yields the protein CASSTLNYNEQFF.

The CDR3 sequence is CASSLDAGSVADTQYF. The CDR3 DNA reads as TGTGCCAGCAGCTTGGATGCAGGCTCCGTTGCGGATACGCAGTATTTT. The chain joins TRBV5-4 to TRBJ2-3, with D hard to call. Trimming cost V 0 bases and J 6 bases, with 17 bases left between them. CDR1 SGHNT and CDR2 YYREEE come from the germline V gene (reference sequence). This CDR3 spans 16 amino acids.

The V call is TRBV7-6, the J call TRBJ1-1; D may be TRBD1 (6 bases). Germline loops: CDR1 SGHVS, CDR2 FNYEAQ. CDR3 length equals 15 residues. Trimming shortened V by 5 bases and J by 5 bases, and 18 bases separated the two germline ends. The CDR3 nucleotides are TGTGCCAGCAGCCAAGGGGGGCCGGGAGGGACTGAAGCTTTCTTT. This encodes CASSQGGPGGTEAFF.

V usage is TRBV5-4 and J usage is TRBJ1-1; 7 bases fit TRBD1. Per the germline V gene, CDR1 is SGHNT and CDR2 is YYREEE (reference sequence). Trimming took 3 bases from V and 4 from J; bases not matched to a gene: 9. The CDR3 runs 15 residues. The CDR3 region is CASSSGQALGTEAFF. DNA for the CDR3: TGTGCCAGCAGCTCCGGACAGGCTCTGGGCACTGAAGCTTTCTTT.